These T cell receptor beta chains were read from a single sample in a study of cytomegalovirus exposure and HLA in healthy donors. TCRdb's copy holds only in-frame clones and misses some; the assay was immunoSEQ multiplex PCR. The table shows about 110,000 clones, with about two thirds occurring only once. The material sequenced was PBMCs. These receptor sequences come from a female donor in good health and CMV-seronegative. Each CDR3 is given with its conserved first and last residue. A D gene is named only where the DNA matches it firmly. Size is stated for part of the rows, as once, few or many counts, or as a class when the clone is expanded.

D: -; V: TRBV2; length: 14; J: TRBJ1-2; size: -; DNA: TGTGCCAGCAGTGAAACCCAGGGTGCGGGGGGCTACACCTTC; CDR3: CASSETQGAGGYTF
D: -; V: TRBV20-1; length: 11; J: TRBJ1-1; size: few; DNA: TGCAGTGCTAGTGTGCCGGTGGAAGCTTTCTTT; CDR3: CSASVPVEAFF
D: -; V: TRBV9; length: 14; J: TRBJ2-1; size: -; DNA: TGTGCCAGCAGCCCCCGGGACTTCGACAATGAGCAGTTCTTC; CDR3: CASSPRDFDNEQFF
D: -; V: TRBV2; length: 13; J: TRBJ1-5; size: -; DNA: TGTGCCAGCAGCCTTGGGGCGGATCAGCCCCAGCATTTT; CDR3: CASSLGADQPQHF
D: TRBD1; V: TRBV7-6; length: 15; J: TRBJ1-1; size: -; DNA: TGTGCCAGCAGCCACGGGACAGGAAGCGCCGCTGAAGCTTTCTTT; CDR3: CASSHGTGSAAEAFF
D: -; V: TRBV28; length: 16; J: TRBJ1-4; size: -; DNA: TGTGCCAGCAGTTTACTTCGACAAGCAACTAATGAAAAACTGTTTTTT; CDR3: CASSLLRQATNEKLFF
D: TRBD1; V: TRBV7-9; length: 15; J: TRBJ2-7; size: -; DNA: TGTGCCAGCAGCCCCAGACAGGGGGCTATCAACGAGCAGTACTTC; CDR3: CASSPRQGAINEQYF
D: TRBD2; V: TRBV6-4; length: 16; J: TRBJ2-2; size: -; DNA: TGTGCCAGCAGTGAATCGGGAGGGGGAAATCCCGGGGAGCTGTTTTTT; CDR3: CASSESGGGNPGELFF
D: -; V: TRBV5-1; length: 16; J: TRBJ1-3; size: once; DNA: TGCGCCAGCAGCTTGGACGGTGTCGGGGCTGGAAACACCATATATTTT; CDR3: CASSLDGVGAGNTIYF
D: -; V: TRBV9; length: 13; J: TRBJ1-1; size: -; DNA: TGTGCCAGCAGCGTTAGAGTAAACACTGAAGCTTTCTTT; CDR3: CASSVRVNTEAFF
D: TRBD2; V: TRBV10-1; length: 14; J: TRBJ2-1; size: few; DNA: TGCGCCAGCAGTGAAGGACTAGCGGGAGGGTCGAAGTTCTTC; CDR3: CASSEGLAGGSKFF
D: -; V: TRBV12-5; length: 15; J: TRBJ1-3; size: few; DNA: TGTGCTAGTGCCCCTCGGGGAGGGGACGGAAACACCATATATTTT; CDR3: CASAPRGGDGNTIYF
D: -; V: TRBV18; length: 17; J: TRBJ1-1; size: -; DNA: TGTGCCAGCTCCCCTATGATATCCAGGCGATTGAACACTGAAGCTTTCTTT; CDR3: CASSPMISRRLNTEAFF
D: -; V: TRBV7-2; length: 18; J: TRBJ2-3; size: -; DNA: TGTGCCAGCAGCTTAGCGCCCCCTACAGGGGGGGGCACAGATACGCAGTATTTT; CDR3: CASSLAPPTGGGTDTQYF